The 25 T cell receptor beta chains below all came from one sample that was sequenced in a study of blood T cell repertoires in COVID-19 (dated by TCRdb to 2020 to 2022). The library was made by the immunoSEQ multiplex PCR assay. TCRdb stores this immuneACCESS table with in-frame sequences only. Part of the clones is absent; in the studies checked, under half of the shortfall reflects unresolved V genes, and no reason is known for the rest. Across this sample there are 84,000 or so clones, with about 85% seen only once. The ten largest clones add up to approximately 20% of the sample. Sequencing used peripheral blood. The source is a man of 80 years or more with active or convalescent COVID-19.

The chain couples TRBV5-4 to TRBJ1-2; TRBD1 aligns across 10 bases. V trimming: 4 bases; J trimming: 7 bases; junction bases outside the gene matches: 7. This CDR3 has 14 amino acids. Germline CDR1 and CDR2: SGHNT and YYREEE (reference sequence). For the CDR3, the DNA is TGTGCCAGCAGCCCCGGGACAGGGGCGGGTGGCTACACCTTC. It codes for CASSPGTGAGGYTF.

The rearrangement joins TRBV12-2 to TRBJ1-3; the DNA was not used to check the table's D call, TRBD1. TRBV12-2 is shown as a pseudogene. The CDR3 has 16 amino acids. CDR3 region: CASRLVRDSSGNTIYF. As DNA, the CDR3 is TGTGCAAGTCGCTTAGTCCGGGACAGCTCTGGAAACACCATATATTTT.

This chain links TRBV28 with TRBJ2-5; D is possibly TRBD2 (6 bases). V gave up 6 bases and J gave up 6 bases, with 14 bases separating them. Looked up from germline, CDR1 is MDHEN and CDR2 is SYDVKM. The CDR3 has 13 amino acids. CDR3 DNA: TGTGCCAGCAGGATCGGGACTCGGCAGACCCAGTACTTC. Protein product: CASRIGTRQTQYF.

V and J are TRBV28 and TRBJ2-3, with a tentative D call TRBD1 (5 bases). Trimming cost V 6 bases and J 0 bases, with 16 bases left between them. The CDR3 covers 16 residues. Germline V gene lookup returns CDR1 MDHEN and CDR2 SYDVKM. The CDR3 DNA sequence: TGTGCCAGCAGGGCTACAGGTAACCCTAGCACAGATACGCAGTATTTT. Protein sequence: CASRATGNPSTDTQYF. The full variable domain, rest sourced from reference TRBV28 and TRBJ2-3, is DVKVTQSSRYLVKRTGEKVFLECVQDMDHENMFWYRQDPGLGLRLIYFSYDVKMKEKGDIPEGYSVSREKKERFSLILESASTNQTSMYLCASRATGNPSTDTQYFGPGTRLTVL.

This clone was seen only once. The CDR3 region is CASSRSVQGSTDTQYF. CDR3 nucleotide sequence: TGTGCCAGCTCACGATCAGTACAGGGGAGCACAGATACGCAGTATTTT. The chain carries TRBV18 and TRBJ2-3; TRBD1 matches 7 bases. V was pared by 4 bases and J by 0 bases, with 7 bases of the junction left unmatched. The CDR3 covers 16 residues. The germline V gene encodes CDR1 KGHSH and CDR2 LQKENI. The complete variable domain, with remaining parts taken from reference TRBV18 and TRBJ2-3, reads NAGVMQNPRHLVRRRGQEARLRCSPMKGHSHVYWYRQLPEEGLKFMVYLQKENIIDESGMPKERFSAEFPKEGPSILRIQQVVRGDSAAYFCASSRSVQGSTDTQYFGPGTRLTVL.

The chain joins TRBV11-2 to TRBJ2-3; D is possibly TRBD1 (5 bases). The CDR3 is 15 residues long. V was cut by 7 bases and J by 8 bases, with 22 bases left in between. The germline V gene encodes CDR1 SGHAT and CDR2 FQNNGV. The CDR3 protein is CASTQSQGSIGTQYF. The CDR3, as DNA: TGTGCCAGCACGCAAAGTCAGGGTTCCATAGGTACGCAGTATTTT.

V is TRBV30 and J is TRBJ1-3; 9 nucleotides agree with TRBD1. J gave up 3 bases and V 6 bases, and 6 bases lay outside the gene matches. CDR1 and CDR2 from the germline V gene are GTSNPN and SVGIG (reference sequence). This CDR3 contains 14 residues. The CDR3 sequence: CACGGDRVGNTIYF. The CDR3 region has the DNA TGTGCCTGCGGGGGGGACAGGGTTGGAAACACCATATATTTT.

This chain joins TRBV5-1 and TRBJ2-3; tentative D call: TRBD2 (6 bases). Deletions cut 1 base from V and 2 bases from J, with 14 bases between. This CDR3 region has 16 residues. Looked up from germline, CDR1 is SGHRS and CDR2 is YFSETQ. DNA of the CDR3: TGCGCCAGCAGCTTGCGGGGGTTCGAGGTCACAGATACGCAGTATTTT. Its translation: CASSLRGFEVTDTQYF.

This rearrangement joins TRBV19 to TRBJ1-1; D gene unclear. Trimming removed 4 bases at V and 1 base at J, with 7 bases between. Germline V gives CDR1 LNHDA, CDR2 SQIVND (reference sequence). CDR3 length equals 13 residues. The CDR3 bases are TGTGCCAGTAGTAAAACAAGGAACACTGAAGCTTTCTTT. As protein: CASSKTRNTEAFF.

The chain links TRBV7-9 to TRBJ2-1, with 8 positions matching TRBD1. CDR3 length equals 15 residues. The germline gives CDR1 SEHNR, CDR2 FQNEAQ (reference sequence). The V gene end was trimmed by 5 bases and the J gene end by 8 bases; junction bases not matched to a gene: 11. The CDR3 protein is CASSTRDRRYDEQFF. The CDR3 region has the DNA TGTGCCAGCAGCACTCGGGACAGGCGGTACGATGAGCAGTTCTTC.

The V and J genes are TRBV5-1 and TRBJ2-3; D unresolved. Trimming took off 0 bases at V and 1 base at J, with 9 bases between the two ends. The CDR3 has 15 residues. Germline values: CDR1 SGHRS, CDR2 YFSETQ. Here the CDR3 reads CASSLEAAGTDTQYF. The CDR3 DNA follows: TGCGCCAGCAGCTTGGAAGCCGCCGGCACAGATACGCAGTATTTT. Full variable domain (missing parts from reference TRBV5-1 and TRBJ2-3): KAGVTQTPRYLIKTRGQQVTLSCSPISGHRSVSWYQQTPGQGLQFLFEYFSETQRNKGNFPGRFSGRQFSNSRSEMNVSTLELGDSALYLCASSLEAAGTDTQYFGPGTRLTVL.

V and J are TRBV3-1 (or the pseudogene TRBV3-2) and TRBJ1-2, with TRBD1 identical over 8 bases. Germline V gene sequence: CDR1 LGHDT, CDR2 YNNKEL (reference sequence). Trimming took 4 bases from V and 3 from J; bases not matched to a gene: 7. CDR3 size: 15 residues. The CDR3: CASSPGQGDYYGYTF. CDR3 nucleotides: TGTGCCAGCAGCCCAGGACAGGGCGATTACTATGGCTACACCTTC.

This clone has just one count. The CDR3 coding sequence is TGTGCTAGTGGCCCGCAAATGGCAGGGGGCACAGATACGCAGTATTTT. Protein sequence: CASGPQMAGGTDTQYF. This rearrangement joins TRBV12-5 to TRBJ2-3; D possibly corresponds to TRBD1 (6 bases). The CDR3 extends over 16 amino acids. Germline-derived CDR1 and CDR2 are LGHNT and FRNRAP. Trimming took 6 bases from V and 1 from J, leaving 17 bases between them. Full variable domain (remainder filled in from reference TRBV12-5 and TRBJ2-3): DARVTQTPRHKVTEMGQEVTMRCQPILGHNTVFWYRQTMMQGLELLAYFRNRAPLDDSGMPKDRFSAEMPDATLATLKIQPSEPRDSAVYFCASGPQMAGGTDTQYFGPGTRLTVL.

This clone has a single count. CDR3 residues: CASSLGTAKETQYF. The CDR3 DNA is TGTGCCAGCAGCTTAGGGACAGCGAAGGAGACCCAGTACTTC. This chain joins TRBV7-6 and TRBJ2-5, with a tentative D call TRBD1 (6 bases). The germline V and J ends were trimmed by 1 base and 5 bases, with 11 bases remaining between them. The CDR3 has 14 residues. Germline V CDR1 and CDR2: SGHVS, FNYEAQ.

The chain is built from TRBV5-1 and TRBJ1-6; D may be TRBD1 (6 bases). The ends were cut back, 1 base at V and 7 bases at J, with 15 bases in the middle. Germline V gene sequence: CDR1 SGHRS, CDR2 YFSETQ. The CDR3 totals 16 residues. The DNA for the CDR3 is TGCGCCAGCAGCTTGAATTTGGGGGCAGAAAATTCACCCCTCCACTTT. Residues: CASSLNLGAENSPLHF. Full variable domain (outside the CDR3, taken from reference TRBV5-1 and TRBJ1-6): KAGVTQTPRYLIKTRGQQVTLSCSPISGHRSVSWYQQTPGQGLQFLFEYFSETQRNKGNFPGRFSGRQFSNSRSEMNVSTLELGDSALYLCASSLNLGAENSPLHFGNGTRLTVT.

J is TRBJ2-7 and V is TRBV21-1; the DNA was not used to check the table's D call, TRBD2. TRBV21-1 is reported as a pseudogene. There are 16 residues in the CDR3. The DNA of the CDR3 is TGTGCCAGCAGCAAAAAACTCAAGAGGAGGAAGGACGAGCAGTACGTC. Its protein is CASSKKLKRRKDEQYV.

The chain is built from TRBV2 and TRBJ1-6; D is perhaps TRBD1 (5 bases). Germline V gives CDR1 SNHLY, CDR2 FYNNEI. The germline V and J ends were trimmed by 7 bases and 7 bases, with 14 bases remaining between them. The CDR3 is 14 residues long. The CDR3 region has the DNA TGTGCCAGCACCGGGGCGGGATACAATTCACCCCTCCACTTT. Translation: CASTGAGYNSPLHF.

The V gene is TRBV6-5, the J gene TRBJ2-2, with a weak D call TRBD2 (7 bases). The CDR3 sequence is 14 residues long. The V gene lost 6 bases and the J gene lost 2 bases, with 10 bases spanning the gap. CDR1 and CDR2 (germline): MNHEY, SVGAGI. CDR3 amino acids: CASRRGTNTGELFF. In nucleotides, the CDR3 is TGTGCCAGCAGGCGGGGGACAAACACCGGGGAGCTGTTTTTT.

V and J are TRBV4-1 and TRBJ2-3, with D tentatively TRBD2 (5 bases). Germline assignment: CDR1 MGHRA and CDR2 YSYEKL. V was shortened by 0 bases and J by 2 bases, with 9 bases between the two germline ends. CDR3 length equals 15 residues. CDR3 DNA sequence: TGCGCCAGCAGCCAAGATTCGAGGGACACAGATACGCAGTATTTT. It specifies CASSQDSRDTDTQYF.

DNA for the CDR3: TGCAGTGCTAGTAGGGTCGGCAGGGGCGATAACAATGAGCAGTTCTTC. It yields the protein CSASRVGRGDNNEQFF. The chain couples TRBV20-1 to TRBJ2-1, with D perhaps matching TRBD1 (6 bases). Looked up from germline, CDR1 is DFQATT and CDR2 is SNEGSKA (reference sequence). V lost 3 bases and J lost 5, with 20 bases in between. The CDR3 contains 16 residues.

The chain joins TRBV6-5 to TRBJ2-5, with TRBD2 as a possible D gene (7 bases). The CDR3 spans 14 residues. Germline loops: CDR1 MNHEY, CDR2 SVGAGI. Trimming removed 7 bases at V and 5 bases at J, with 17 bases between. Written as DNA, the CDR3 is TGTGCCAGCACCTCATCGGGGGGCGGGGAGACCCAGTACTTC. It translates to CASTSSGGGETQYF.

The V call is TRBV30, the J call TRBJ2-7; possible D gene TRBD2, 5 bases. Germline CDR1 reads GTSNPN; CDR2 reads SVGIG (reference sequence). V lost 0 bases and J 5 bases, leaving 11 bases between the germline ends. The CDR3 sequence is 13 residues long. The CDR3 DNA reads TGTGCCTGGAGTGTTCGGGGTTTGCACGAGCAGTACGTC. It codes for CAWSVRGLHEQYV.

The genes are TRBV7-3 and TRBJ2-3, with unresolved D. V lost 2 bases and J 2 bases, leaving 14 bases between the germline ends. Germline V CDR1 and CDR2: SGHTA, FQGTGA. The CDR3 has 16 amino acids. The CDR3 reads CASSLSHSAVTDTQYF. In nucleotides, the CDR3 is TGTGCCAGCAGCTTATCCCACTCGGCGGTCACAGATACGCAGTATTTT. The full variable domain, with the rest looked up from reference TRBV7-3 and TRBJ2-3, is GAGVSQTPSNKVTEKGKYVELRCDPISGHTALYWYRQSLGQGPEFLIYFQGTGAADDSGLPNDRFFAVRPEGSVSTLKIQRTERGDSAVYLCASSLSHSAVTDTQYFGPGTRLTVL.

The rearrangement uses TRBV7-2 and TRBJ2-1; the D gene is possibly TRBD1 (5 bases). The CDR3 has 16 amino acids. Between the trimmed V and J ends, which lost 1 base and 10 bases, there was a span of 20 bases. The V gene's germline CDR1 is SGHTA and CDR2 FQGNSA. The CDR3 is CASSLVTGSRTREQFF. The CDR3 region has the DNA TGTGCCAGCAGCTTAGTAACAGGCTCCCGAACACGGGAGCAGTTCTTC.

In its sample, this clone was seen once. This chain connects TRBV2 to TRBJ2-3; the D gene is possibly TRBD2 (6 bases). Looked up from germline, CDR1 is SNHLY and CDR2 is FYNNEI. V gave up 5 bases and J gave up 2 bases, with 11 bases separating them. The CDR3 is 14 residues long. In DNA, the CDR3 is TGTGCCAGCAGTCCCATGGGACTCACAGATACGCAGTATTTT. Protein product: CASSPMGLTDTQYF. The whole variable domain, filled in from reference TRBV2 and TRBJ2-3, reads EPEVTQTPSHQVTQMGQEVILRCVPISNHLYFYWYRQILGQKVEFLVSFYNNEISEKSEIFDDQFSVERPDGSNFTLKIRSTKLEDSAMYFCASSPMGLTDTQYFGPGTRLTVL.